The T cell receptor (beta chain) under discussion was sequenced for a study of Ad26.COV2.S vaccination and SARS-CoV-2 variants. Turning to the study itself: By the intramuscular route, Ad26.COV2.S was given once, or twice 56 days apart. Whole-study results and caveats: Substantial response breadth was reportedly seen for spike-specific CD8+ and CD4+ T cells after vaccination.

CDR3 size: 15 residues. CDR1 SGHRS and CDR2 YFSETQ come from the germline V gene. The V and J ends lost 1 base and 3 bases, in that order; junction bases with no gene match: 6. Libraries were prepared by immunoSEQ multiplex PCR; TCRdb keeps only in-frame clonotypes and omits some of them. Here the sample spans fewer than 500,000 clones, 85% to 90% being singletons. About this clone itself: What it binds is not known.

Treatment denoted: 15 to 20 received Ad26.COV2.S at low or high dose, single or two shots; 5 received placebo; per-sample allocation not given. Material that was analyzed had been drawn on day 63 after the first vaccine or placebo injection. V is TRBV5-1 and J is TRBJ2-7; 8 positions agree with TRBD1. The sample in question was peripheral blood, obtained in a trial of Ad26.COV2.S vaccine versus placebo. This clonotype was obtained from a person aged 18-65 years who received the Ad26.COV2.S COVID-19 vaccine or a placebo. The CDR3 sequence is CASSLMGTGVYEQYF. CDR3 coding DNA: TGCGCCAGCAGCTTGATGGGGACAGGAGTCTACGAGCAGTACTTC.